This TCR beta chain was captured by sequencing in a study of early T cells in non-severe SARS-CoV-2 infection. Study-wide context: Chains were not paired, and sequencing was done on bulk RNA from unsorted whole blood. Overall study results and limits: A preference for anti-spike CD8 responses marked VDJdb matching, which missed private and CD4 specificities.

Attached unique molecular identifiers marked individual cDNA molecules. TCRdb re-called the 5' RACE reads with MiXCR, one entry per CDR3 protein. The sample contains about 50,000 distinct CDR3 sequences, approximately 8.5% of which appear only once. The CDR3 runs to 12 residues. Germline V gene sequence: CDR1 MNHEY, CDR2 SMNVEV (reference sequence). The V end was cut by 4 bases, the J end by 8 bases, with 9 bases between. This clonotype was counted at least ten times. Its antigen is undetermined. The sequence was collected from an adult who was a healthcare worker with PCR-confirmed SARS-CoV-2 infection or an uninfected control (not recorded which). V and J are TRBV27 and TRBJ2-1, with D uncertain. The specimen sequenced was whole blood. The CDR3 region has the DNA TGTGCCAGCAGTTCCGGTTTACATGAGCAGTTCTTC. Translation gives CASSSGLHEQFF.